The T cell receptor beta chain described here comes from a study of Ad26.COV2.S vaccination and SARS-CoV-2 variants. Study information: The donor was enrolled in the Ad26.COV2.S arm of the COV1001 trial.

Clones were sequenced by immunoSEQ multiplex PCR, and TCRdb holds only the in-frame ones, with some missing. The repertoire holds about 350,000 clones, with around nine tenths as singletons. Sample treatment: some 20 received Ad26.COV2.S at low or high dose, single or two shots; 5 received placebo; per-sample allocation not given. The study sampled participants on day 63 after the first vaccine or placebo injection. The shot given was an Ad26 vector that makes Wuhan-strain SARS-CoV-2 spike. This clone turned up a few times. The CDR3 spans 15 residues. Trimming removed 5 bases from V and 4 bases from J; junction bases left unmatched: 9. Germline V gene sequence: CDR1 SGHTA, CDR2 FQGTGA.

The chain links TRBV7-3 to TRBJ2-7; 9 bases line up with TRBD2. The material was peripheral blood, obtained in a trial of Ad26.COV2.S vaccine versus placebo. The TCR was taken from a person aged 18-60 years who received the Ad26.COV2.S COVID-19 vaccine or a placebo. The CDR3, as DNA: TGTGCCAGCAGCCCTGCGGGGGGGAGAATTTACGAGCAGTACTTC. Its translation is CASSPAGGRIYEQYF.